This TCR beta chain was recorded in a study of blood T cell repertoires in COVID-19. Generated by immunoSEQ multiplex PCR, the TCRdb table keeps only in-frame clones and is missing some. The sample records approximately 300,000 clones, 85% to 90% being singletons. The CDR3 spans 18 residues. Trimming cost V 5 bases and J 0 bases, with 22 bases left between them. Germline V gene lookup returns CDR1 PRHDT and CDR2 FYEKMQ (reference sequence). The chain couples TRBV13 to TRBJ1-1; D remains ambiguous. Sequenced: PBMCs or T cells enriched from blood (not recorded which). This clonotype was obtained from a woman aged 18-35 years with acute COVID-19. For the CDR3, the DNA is TGTGCCAGCAGCCCGCTGTTCGTCTCGGGAGGGTTGAACACTGAAGCTTTCTTT. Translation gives CASSPLFVSGGLNTEAFF.